What follows describes a single T cell receptor beta chain. The antigen is not known. The sample originates from a study of cytomegalovirus exposure and HLA in healthy donors. PCR involved 60 Vbeta and 13 Jbeta primers. Assay: immunoSEQ multiplex PCR; the TCRdb copy retains only in-frame clones and omits some. The sample carries more than 200,000 clones, 82% recorded once. With 2 bases removed from V and 3 bases from J, the gap between germline ends came to 11 bases. Germline V lookup: CDR1 SGHRS, CDR2 YFSETQ. The CDR3 has 14 amino acids. Study-level points and caveats: Cytomegalovirus status was reportedly diagnosed by the classifier with high specificity and sensitivity. A later analysis revealed that TCR association rates differed between HLA loci, peaking at DRB1 and bottoming out at HLA-C. The study put some 150 TCR beta chains on its list as cytomegalovirus-associated.

Healthy individuals who donated bone marrow served as the donors. V is TRBV5-1 and J is TRBJ1-1; D not resolved. This clonotype was obtained from a man between 40 and 49 years old in good health and CMV-seropositive. The source material was PBMCs. The CDR3: CASSFAFRHTEAFF. For the CDR3, the DNA is TGCGCCAGCAGCTTCGCGTTCAGGCACACTGAAGCTTTCTTT. The full variable domain, with the rest looked up from reference TRBV5-1 and TRBJ1-1, is KAGVTQTPRYLIKTRGQQVTLSCSPISGHRSVSWYQQTPGQGLQFLFEYFSETQRNKGNFPGRFSGRQFSNSRSEMNVSTLELGDSALYLCASSFAFRHTEAFFGQGTRLTVV.